Shown below are 11 T cell receptor beta chains from a single sample sequenced in a study of cytomegalovirus exposure and HLA in healthy donors. A multiplex PCR was run with 60 Vbeta primers and 13 Jbeta primers. Sequencing used immunoSEQ multiplex PCR; TCRdb keeps in-frame clones, though not all of them. The sample holds approximately 40,000 clones. The sequencing sample was made of PBMCs. These receptors all stem from a human donor in good health.

The chain links TRBV19 to TRBJ2-7; 9 nucleotides match TRBD1. Trimming at V came to 6 bases and at J to 2 bases, leaving 11 bases not matched to a gene. Germline CDR1 LNHDA, CDR2 SQIVND (reference sequence). The CDR3 covers 16 residues. Written as DNA, the CDR3 is TGTGCCAGTAGAGGGGACAGGGAAAGAGGGGCCTACGAGCAGTACTTC. It codes for CASRGDRERGAYEQYF.

The V and J genes are TRBV19 and TRBJ1-4, with TRBD1 identical over 9 bases. Trimming removed 2 bases from V and 0 bases from J; junction bases left unmatched: 7. The CDR3 is 18 residues long. Germline CDR1 reads LNHDA; CDR2 reads SQIVND (reference sequence). The CDR3 sequence: CASSISWTGDATNEKLFF. The DNA for the CDR3 is TGTGCCAGTAGTATATCTTGGACAGGGGATGCAACTAATGAAAAACTGTTTTTT.

The gene calls are TRBV18 and TRBJ1-3; tentative D call: TRBD1 (5 bases). Trimming shortened V by 6 bases and J by 0 bases, and 12 bases separated the two germline ends. This CDR3 is 15 amino acids long. CDR1 is KGHSH and CDR2 is LQKENI in the germline V gene. This CDR3 reads CASSPGHISGNTIYF. CDR3 coding DNA: TGTGCCAGCTCCCCCGGACACATCTCTGGAAACACCATATATTTT.

This chain uses TRBV19 with TRBJ1-4; D is unresolved. The CDR3 covers 12 residues. Germline V lookup: CDR1 LNHDA, CDR2 SQIVND (reference sequence). V was cut by 6 bases and J by 11 bases, with 13 bases left in between. CDR3 DNA sequence: TGTGCCAGTAGCCCCGTGAGGGCGAAACTGTTTTTT. It is translated as CASSPVRAKLFF.

The rearrangement links TRBV28 to TRBJ1-4; 7 bases map to TRBD1. CDR3 size: 14 residues. Looked up from germline, CDR1 is MDHEN and CDR2 is SYDVKM. With V trimmed by 6 bases and J by 2 bases, 3 bases remained unmatched. The CDR3 is CASRLQGTNEKLFF. In nucleotides, the CDR3 is TGTGCCAGCAGATTACAGGGGACTAATGAAAAACTGTTTTTT.

This sequence joins TRBV9 and TRBJ2-1; TRBD2 aligns across 8 bases. CDR1 and CDR2 (germline): SGDLS, YYNGEE. V shed 0 bases and J 4 bases; nucleotides not matched to a gene: 9. This CDR3 has 17 amino acids. CDR3 in DNA: TGTGCCAGCAGCGTAGCTGGGCGGGGGGCCCCGTACAATGAGCAGTTCTTC. Its translation is CASSVAGRGAPYNEQFF.

As DNA, the CDR3 is TGTGCCTGTCCCCTTACTGGGGGCAACACTGAAGCTTTCTTT. Translating gives CACPLTGGNTEAFF. This chain uses TRBV30 with TRBJ1-1, with D perhaps TRBD1 (6 bases). The germline CDR1 and CDR2 sequences are GTSNPN and SVGIG (reference sequence). The ends were cut back, 6 bases at V and 2 bases at J, with 16 bases in the middle. The CDR3 length is 14 residues. Combining the CDR3 with reference TRBV30 and TRBJ1-1 gives the whole variable domain SQTIHQWPATLVQPVGSPLSLECTVEGTSNPNLYWYRQAAGRGLQLLFYSVGIGQISSEVPQNLSASRPQDRQFILSSKKLLLSDSGFYLCACPLTGGNTEAFFGQGTRLTVV.

This chain uses TRBV5-1 with TRBJ1-1; D gene unclear. V was clipped by 4 bases and J by 0 bases, with 13 bases between them. The CDR3 runs 15 residues. Germline loops: CDR1 SGHRS, CDR2 YFSETQ. The CDR3 nucleotides read TGCGCCAGCAGCGACGGACGGACTATGAACACTGAAGCTTTCTTT. Its protein is CASSDGRTMNTEAFF.

Here the CDR3 DNA reads TGTGCCAGCAGGGAAAGGGGTTCCTACGAGCAGTACTTC. This codes for CASRERGSYEQYF. This chain joins TRBV28 and TRBJ2-7; weak D call: TRBD1 (5 bases). The length of the CDR3 is 13 residues. From germline, CDR1 is MDHEN and CDR2 SYDVKM. With 6 bases removed from V and 1 base from J, the gap between germline ends came to 10 bases.

The chain employs TRBV7-3 and TRBJ2-1; tentative D call: TRBD1 (5 bases). Germline-derived CDR1 and CDR2 are SGHTA and FQGTGA. The CDR3 contains 14 residues. V shed 4 bases and J shed 5 bases, with 12 bases lying between them. In nucleotides, the CDR3 is TGTGCCAGCAGCTCGCAGGGTTCCAACAATGAGCAGTTCTTC. Its translation is CASSSQGSNNEQFF.

This chain connects TRBV5-1 to TRBJ2-7; possibly TRBD1 for D (6 bases). The germline V and J ends were trimmed by 0 bases and 3 bases, with 13 bases remaining between them. Germline V gene sequence: CDR1 SGHRS, CDR2 YFSETQ. The CDR3 is 15 residues long. The DNA for the CDR3 is TGCGCCAGCAGCTTGGCCGCCGGACAGTACTACGAGCAGTACTTC. Amino acid sequence: CASSLAAGQYYEQYF. Together with reference TRBV5-1 and TRBJ2-7, the CDR3 gives the full variable domain: KAGVTQTPRYLIKTRGQQVTLSCSPISGHRSVSWYQQTPGQGLQFLFEYFSETQRNKGNFPGRFSGRQFSNSRSEMNVSTLELGDSALYLCASSLAAGQYYEQYFGPGTRLTVT.